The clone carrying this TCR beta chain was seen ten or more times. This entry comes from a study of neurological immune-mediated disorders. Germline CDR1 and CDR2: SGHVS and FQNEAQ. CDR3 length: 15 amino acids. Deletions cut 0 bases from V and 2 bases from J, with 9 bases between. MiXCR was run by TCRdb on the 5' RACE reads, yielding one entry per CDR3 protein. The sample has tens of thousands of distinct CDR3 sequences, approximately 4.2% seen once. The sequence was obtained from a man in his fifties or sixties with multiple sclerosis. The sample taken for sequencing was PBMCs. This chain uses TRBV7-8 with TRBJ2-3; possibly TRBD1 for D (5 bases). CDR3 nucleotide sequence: TGTGCCAGCAGCTTAGCGGCAGGGTACACAGATACGCAGTATTTT. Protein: CASSLAAGYTDTQYF.